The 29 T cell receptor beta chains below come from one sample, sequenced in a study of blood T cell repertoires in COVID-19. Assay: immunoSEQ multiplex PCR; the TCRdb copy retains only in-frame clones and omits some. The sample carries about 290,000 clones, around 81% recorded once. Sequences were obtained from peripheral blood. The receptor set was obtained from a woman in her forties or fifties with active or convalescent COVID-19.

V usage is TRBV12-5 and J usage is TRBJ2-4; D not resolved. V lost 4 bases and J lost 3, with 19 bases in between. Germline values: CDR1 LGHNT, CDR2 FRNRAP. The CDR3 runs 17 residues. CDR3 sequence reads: CASGSLDILRDKNIQYF. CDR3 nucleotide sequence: TGTGCTAGTGGTTCCCTCGACATTCTACGAGACAAAAACATTCAGTACTTC.

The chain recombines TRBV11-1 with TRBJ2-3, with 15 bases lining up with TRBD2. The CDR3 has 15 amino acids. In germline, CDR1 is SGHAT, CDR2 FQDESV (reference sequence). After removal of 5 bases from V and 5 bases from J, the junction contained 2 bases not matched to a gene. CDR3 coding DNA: TGTGCCAGCAGCGTGGGACTAGCGGGAGGAGATACGCAGTATTTT. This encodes CASSVGLAGGDTQYF.

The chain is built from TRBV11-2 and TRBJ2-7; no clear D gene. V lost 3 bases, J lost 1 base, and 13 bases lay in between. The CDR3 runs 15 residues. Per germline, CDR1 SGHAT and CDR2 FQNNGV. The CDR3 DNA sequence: TGTGCCAGCAGCTTCGCCACTCACCCGTCCTACGAGCAGTACTTC. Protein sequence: CASSFATHPSYEQYF.

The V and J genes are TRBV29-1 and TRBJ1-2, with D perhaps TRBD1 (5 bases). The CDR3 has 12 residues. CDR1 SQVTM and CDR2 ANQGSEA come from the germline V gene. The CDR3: CRSQGRNYGYTF. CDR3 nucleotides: TGCAGGTCCCAGGGCAGGAACTATGGCTACACCTTC.

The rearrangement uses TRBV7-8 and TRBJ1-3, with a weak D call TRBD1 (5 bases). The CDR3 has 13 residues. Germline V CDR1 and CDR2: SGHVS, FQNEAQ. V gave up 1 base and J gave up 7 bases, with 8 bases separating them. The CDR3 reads CASSLGGQNTIYF. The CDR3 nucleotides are TGTGCCAGCAGCTTAGGGGGCCAGAACACCATATATTTT.

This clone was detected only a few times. The CDR3 sequence is CASTPIRSGEQYF. DNA of the CDR3: TGTGCCAGCACCCCCATAAGGTCGGGAGAGCAGTACTTC. J is TRBJ2-7 and V is TRBV7-8; D is possibly TRBD2 (5 bases). This CDR3 contains 13 residues. The V and J ends lost 7 bases and 7 bases respectively, with 17 bases between them. Looked up from germline, CDR1 is SGHVS and CDR2 is FQNEAQ. The whole variable domain, filled in from reference TRBV7-8 and TRBJ2-7, reads GAGVSQSPRYKVAKRGQDVALRCDPISGHVSLFWYQQALGQGPEFLTYFQNEAQLDKSGLPSDRFFAERPEGSVSTLKIQRTQQEDSAVYLCASTPIRSGEQYFGPGTRLTVT.

The CDR3 nucleotides read TGTGCCACCAGCAGACCCCAGTATAGGACAGGGAGGCGTAGCACCGGGGAGCTGTTTTTT. Protein: CATSRPQYRTGRRSTGELFF. This rearrangement joins TRBV15 to TRBJ2-2, with 8 bases identical to TRBD1. The CDR3 consists of 20 residues. V lost 2 bases, J lost 4 bases, and 18 bases stayed unmatched. Germline values: CDR1 LNHNV, CDR2 YYDKDF (reference sequence).

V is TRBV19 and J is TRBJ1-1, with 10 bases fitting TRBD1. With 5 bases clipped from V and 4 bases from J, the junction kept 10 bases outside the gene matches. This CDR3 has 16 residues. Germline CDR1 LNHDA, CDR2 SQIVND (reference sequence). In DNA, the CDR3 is TGTGCCAGTAGTCCCATAGACAGGGGGCTAAGCACTGAAGCTTTCTTT. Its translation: CASSPIDRGLSTEAFF. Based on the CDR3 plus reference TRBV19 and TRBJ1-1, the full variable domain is DGGITQSPKYLFRKEGQNVTLSCEQNLNHDAMYWYRQDPGQGLRLIYYSQIVNDFQKGDIAEGYSVSREKKESFPLTVTSAQKNPTAFYLCASSPIDRGLSTEAFFGQGTRLTVV.

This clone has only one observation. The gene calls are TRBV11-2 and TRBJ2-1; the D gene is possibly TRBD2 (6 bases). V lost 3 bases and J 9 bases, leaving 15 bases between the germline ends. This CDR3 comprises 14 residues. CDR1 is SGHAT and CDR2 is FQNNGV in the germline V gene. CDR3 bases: TGTGCCAGCAGCTTGGGGCGGGACTGGGGTGAGCAGTTCTTC. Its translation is CASSLGRDWGEQFF.

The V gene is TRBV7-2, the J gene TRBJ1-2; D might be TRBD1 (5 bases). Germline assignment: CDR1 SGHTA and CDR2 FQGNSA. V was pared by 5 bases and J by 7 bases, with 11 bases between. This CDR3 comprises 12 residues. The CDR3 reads CASSLGRGGYTF. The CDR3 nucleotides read TGTGCCAGCAGCCTGGGGAGGGGTGGCTACACCTTC.

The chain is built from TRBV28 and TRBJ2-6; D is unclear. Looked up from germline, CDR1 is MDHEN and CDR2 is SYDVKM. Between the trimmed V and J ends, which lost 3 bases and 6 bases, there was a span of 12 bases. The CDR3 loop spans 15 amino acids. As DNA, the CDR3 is TGTGCCAGCAGTTTCCAGGCTGGGCCGGCCAACGTCCTGACTTTC. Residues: CASSFQAGPANVLTF. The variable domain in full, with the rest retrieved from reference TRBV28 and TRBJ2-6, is DVKVTQSSRYLVKRTGEKVFLECVQDMDHENMFWYRQDPGLGLRLIYFSYDVKMKEKGDIPEGYSVSREKKERFSLILESASTNQTSMYLCASSFQAGPANVLTFGAGSRLTVL.

The CDR3 protein is CASSLVQFDTQYF. Here the CDR3 DNA reads TGTGCCAGCAGCTTAGTACAGTTCGATACGCAGTATTTT. This sequence joins TRBV11-2 and TRBJ2-3; D gene uncertain. The V gene lost 1 base and the J gene lost 6 bases, with 8 bases spanning the gap. CDR1 and CDR2 (germline): SGHAT, FQNNGV. The CDR3 length is 13 residues.

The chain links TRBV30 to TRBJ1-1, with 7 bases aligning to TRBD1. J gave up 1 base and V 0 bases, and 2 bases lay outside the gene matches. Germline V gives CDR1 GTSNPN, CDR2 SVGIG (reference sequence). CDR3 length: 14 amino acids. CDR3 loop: CAWSVGQWNTEAFF. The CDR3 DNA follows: TGTGCCTGGAGTGTGGGACAGTGGAACACTGAAGCTTTCTTT.

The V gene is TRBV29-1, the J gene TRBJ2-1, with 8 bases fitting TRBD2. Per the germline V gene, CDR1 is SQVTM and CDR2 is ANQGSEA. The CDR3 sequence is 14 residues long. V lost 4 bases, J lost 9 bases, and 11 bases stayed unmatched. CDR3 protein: CSVGSTRRGGEQFF. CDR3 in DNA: TGCAGCGTTGGTTCGACCCGACGGGGGGGTGAGCAGTTCTTC.

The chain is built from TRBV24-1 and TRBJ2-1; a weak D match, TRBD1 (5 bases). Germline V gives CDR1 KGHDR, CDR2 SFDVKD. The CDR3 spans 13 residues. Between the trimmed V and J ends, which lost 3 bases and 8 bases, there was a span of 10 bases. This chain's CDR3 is CATSDPGWDEQFF. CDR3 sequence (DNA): TGTGCCACCAGTGATCCAGGGTGGGATGAGCAGTTCTTC.

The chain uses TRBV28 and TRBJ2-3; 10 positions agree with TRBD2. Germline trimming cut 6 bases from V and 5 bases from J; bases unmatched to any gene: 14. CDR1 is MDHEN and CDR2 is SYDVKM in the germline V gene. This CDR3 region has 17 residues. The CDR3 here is CASRFPSGRDEGDTQYF. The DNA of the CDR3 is TGTGCCAGCAGATTCCCCAGCGGGAGGGATGAGGGAGATACGCAGTATTTT.

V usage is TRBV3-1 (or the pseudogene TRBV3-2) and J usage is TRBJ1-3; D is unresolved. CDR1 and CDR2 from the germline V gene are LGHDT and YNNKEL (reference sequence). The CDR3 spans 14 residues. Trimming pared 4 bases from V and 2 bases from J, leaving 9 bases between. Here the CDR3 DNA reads TGTGCCAGCAGCCGGGCGAGAACTGGAAACACCATATATTTT. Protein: CASSRARTGNTIYF.

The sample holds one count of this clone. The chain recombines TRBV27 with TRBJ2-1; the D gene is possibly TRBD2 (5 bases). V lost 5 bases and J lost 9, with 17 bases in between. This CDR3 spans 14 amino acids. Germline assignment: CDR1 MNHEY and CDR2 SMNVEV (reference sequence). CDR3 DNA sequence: TGTGCCAGCAGTCCTTTAGCGAGTGTGGGTGAGCAGTTCTTC. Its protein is CASSPLASVGEQFF.

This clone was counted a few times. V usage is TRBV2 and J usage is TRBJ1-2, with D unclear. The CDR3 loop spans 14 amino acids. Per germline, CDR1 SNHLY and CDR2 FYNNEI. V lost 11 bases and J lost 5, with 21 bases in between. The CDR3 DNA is TGTGCCGGGGTTCGGACGGTGGCGGGGTATGGCTACACCTTC. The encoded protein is CAGVRTVAGYGYTF.

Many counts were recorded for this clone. The CDR3 nucleotides read TGTGCCAGCCGACTAGCGGGAGTGGCGGCAGATACGCAGTATTTT. Amino acid sequence: CASRLAGVAADTQYF. The chain has TRBV18 and TRBJ2-3; 12 bases line up with TRBD2. Trimming at V came to 8 bases and at J to 4 bases, leaving 7 bases not matched to a gene. Germline CDR1 reads KGHSH; CDR2 reads LQKENI. The CDR3 runs 15 residues. Based on the CDR3 plus reference TRBV18 and TRBJ2-3, the full variable domain is NAGVMQNPRHLVRRRGQEARLRCSPMKGHSHVYWYRQLPEEGLKFMVYLQKENIIDESGMPKERFSAEFPKEGPSILRIQQVVRGDSAAYFCASRLAGVAADTQYFGPGTRLTVL.

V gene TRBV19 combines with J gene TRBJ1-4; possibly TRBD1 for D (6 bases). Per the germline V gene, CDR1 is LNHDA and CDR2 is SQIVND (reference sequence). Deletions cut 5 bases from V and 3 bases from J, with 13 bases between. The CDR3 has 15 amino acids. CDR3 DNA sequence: TGTGCCAGTAGTCAAGGGGGAATCGCTAATGAAAAACTGTTTTTT. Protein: CASSQGGIANEKLFF.

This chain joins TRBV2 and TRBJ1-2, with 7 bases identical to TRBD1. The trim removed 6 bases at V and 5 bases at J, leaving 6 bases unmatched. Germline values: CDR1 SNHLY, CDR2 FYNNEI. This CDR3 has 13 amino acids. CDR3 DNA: TGTGCCAGCAGGGAGGGGGCTGGGTATGGCTACACCTTC. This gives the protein CASREGAGYGYTF.

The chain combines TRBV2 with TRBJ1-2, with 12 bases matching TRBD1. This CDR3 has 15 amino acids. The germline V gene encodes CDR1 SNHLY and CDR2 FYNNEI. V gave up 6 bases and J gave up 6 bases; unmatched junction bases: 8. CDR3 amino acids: CASSYSGQGADGYTF. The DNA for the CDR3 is TGTGCCAGCAGCTATTCGGGACAGGGGGCTGATGGCTACACCTTC. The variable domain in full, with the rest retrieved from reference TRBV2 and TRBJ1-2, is EPEVTQTPSHQVTQMGQEVILRCVPISNHLYFYWYRQILGQKVEFLVSFYNNEISEKSEIFDDQFSVERPDGSNFTLKIRSTKLEDSAMYFCASSYSGQGADGYTFGSGTRLTVV.

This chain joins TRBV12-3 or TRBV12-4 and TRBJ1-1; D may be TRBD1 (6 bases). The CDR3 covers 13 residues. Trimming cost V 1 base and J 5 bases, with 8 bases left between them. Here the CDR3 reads CASSLVQGTEAFF. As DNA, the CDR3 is TGTGCCAGCAGTTTAGTCCAGGGGACTGAAGCTTTCTTT.

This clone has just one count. CDR3 region: CASSLVLASAEQYF. In DNA form, the CDR3 reads TGCGCCAGCAGCTTGGTACTAGCAAGTGCCGAGCAGTACTTC. This chain uses TRBV5-1 with TRBJ2-7; tentatively, D is TRBD2 (6 bases). The germline V and J ends were trimmed by 0 bases and 6 bases, with 13 bases remaining between them. This CDR3 has 14 residues. CDR1 and CDR2 (germline): SGHRS, YFSETQ.

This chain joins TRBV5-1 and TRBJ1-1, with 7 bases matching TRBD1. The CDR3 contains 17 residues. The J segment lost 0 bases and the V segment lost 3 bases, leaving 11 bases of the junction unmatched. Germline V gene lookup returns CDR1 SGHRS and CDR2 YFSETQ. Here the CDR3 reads CASSSGLGGSLNTEAFF. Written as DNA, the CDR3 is TGCGCCAGCAGCTCAGGGCTAGGGGGCAGTTTGAACACTGAAGCTTTCTTT.

This chain's CDR3 is CASSRQGNMNTEAFF. In DNA form, the CDR3 reads TGTGCCAGCAGCCGACAGGGGAATATGAACACTGAAGCTTTCTTT. V usage is TRBV5-8 and J usage is TRBJ1-1; 8 nucleotides agree with TRBD1. With 4 bases clipped from V and 0 bases from J, the junction kept 5 bases outside the gene matches. Germline V gives CDR1 SGHTS, CDR2 YDEGEE. The CDR3 has 15 residues.

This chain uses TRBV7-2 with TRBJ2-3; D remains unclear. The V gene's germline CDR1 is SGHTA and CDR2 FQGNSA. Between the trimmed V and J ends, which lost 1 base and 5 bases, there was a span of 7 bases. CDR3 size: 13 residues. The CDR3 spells CASSLEREDTQYF. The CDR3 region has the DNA TGTGCCAGCAGCTTAGAGAGAGAAGATACGCAGTATTTT. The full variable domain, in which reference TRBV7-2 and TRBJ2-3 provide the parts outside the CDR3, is GAGVSQSPSNKVTEKGKDVELRCDPISGHTALYWYRQSLGQGLEFLIYFQGNSAPDKSGLPSDRFSAERTGGSVSTLTIQRTQQEDSAVYLCASSLEREDTQYFGPGTRLTVL.

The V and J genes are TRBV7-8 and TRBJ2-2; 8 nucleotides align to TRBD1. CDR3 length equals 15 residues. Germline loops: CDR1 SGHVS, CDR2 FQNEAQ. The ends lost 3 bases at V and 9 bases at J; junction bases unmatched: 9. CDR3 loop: CASSLGRTGLRELFF. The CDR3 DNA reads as TGTGCCAGCAGCTTGGGTAGGACAGGGTTACGGGAGCTGTTTTTT.